Following are 25 T cell receptor beta chains from one sample sequenced in a study of control samples from healthy donors and cancer patients. Assay used: immunoSEQ multiplex PCR; TCRdb lists only in-frame clones, some missing. The sample carries 120,000 or so clones, around nine tenths recorded once. Sequenced: PBMCs. The receptors shown here come from a woman aged 55-69 years with lung cancer.

The chain couples TRBV19 to TRBJ2-1; TRBD2 matches 7 bases. Per the germline V gene, CDR1 is LNHDA and CDR2 is SQIVND (reference sequence). CDR3 length: 18 residues. Germline trimming cut 4 bases from V and 0 bases from J; bases unmatched to any gene: 12. The CDR3 sequence is CASSNSGTTGSSYNEQFF. CDR3 nucleotide sequence: TGTGCCAGTAGTAACAGCGGGACTACGGGGAGCTCCTACAATGAGCAGTTCTTC.

This chain joins TRBV3-1 (or the pseudogene TRBV3-2) and TRBJ2-2; 9 bases match TRBD2. Germline V lookup: CDR1 LGHDT, CDR2 YNNKEL (reference sequence). V dropped 10 bases and J dropped 7; count of bases not matched to a gene: 13. This CDR3 has 15 amino acids. In DNA form, the CDR3 reads TGTGCCACCCAGCGGGCTAGCGGGATTGACGGGGAGCTGTTTTTT. It is translated as CATQRASGIDGELFF.

This clone was observed a few times. This chain uses TRBV5-8 with TRBJ1-4; 7 bases map to TRBD1. The CDR3 contains 13 residues. J was trimmed by 8 bases and V by 3 bases; bases with no gene match: 4. Germline-derived CDR1 and CDR2 are SGHTS and YDEGEE. The CDR3 region is CASSWTGPEKLFF. The CDR3 region has the DNA TGTGCCAGCAGCTGGACAGGCCCCGAAAAACTGTTTTTT.

The chain joins TRBV6-5 to TRBJ1-1; 11 nucleotides align to TRBD1. Germline V gene sequence: CDR1 MNHEY, CDR2 SVGAGI. The J segment lost 1 base and the V segment lost 4 bases, leaving 5 bases of the junction unmatched. This CDR3 has 16 residues. CDR3 sequence: CASSSGQGVGNTEAFF. CDR3 DNA: TGTGCCAGCAGTTCGGGACAGGGGGTGGGGAACACTGAAGCTTTCTTT.

CDR3 loop: CASSIGWDRSFGNTIYF. The CDR3 DNA reads TGTGCCAGTAGTATAGGTTGGGACAGGAGTTTTGGAAACACCATATATTTT. This sequence joins TRBV19 and TRBJ1-3; 8 nucleotides match TRBD1. Germline values: CDR1 LNHDA, CDR2 SQIVND (reference sequence). V shed 1 base, J shed 3 bases, and the junction held 8 bases outside the gene matches. The CDR3 sequence is 17 residues long.

This chain uses TRBV9 with TRBJ2-3; 13 bases line up with TRBD2. Trimming took 0 bases from V and 1 from J; bases not matched to a gene: 11. Germline lookup yields CDR1 SGDLS and CDR2 YYNGEE. The CDR3 consists of 20 residues. CDR3 in DNA: TGTGCCAGCAGCGTAGCTACTAGCGGGAGGGCCGTAGGTGGCACAGATACGCAGTATTTT. This codes for CASSVATSGRAVGGTDTQYF.

The V gene is TRBV3-1 (or the pseudogene TRBV3-2), the J gene TRBJ1-4; no reliable D call. Germline CDR1 reads LGHDT; CDR2 reads YNNKEL (reference sequence). V was clipped by 1 base and J by 5 bases, with 11 bases between them. The CDR3 totals 15 residues. For the CDR3, the DNA is TGTGCCAGCAGCCAAGGACCTAATCCGAATGAAAAACTGTTTTTT. It is translated as CASSQGPNPNEKLFF.

This clone was observed a single time. The rearrangement links TRBV15 to TRBJ2-7; 8 bases match TRBD1. The length of the CDR3 is 16 residues. J gave up 3 bases and V 1 base, and 8 bases lay outside the gene matches. Germline V gives CDR1 LNHNV, CDR2 YYDKDF (reference sequence). CDR3 protein: CATSRGSDRGSYEQYF. The CDR3 DNA follows: TGTGCCACCAGCAGAGGGTCCGACAGGGGAAGCTACGAGCAGTACTTC. Full variable domain (remainder filled in from reference TRBV15 and TRBJ2-7): DAMVIQNPRYQVTQFGKPVTLSCSQTLNHNVMYWYQQKSSQAPKLLFHYYDKDFNNEADTPDNFQSRRPNTSFCFLDIRSPGLGDTAMYLCATSRGSDRGSYEQYFGPGTRLTVT.

This rearrangement joins TRBV27 to TRBJ1-5, with a tentative D call TRBD1 (5 bases). The CDR3 has 14 amino acids. Germline V lookup: CDR1 MNHEY, CDR2 SMNVEV (reference sequence). V shed 5 bases and J shed 3 bases, with 11 bases lying between them. This CDR3 reads CASSPGTDNQPQHF. The DNA of the CDR3 is TGTGCCAGCAGTCCTGGGACTGACAATCAGCCCCAGCATTTT.

This clone was found a few times. The chain uses TRBV3-1 (or the pseudogene TRBV3-2) and TRBJ1-2; D perhaps matches TRBD1 (5 bases). This CDR3 has 15 residues. Germline V lookup: CDR1 LGHDT, CDR2 YNNKEL (reference sequence). V was pared by 2 bases and J by 4 bases, with 14 bases between. CDR3 sequence (DNA): TGTGCCAGCAGCCAACTAGGGGCGCTGAGCTATGGCTACACCTTC. Amino acid sequence: CASSQLGALSYGYTF.

The chain has TRBV3-1 (or the pseudogene TRBV3-2) and TRBJ1-1, with TRBD1 matching over 8 bases. This CDR3 spans 13 amino acids. V dropped 4 bases and J dropped 6; count of bases not matched to a gene: 4. In germline, CDR1 is LGHDT, CDR2 YNNKEL (reference sequence). The CDR3 DNA reads TGTGCCAGCAGCCTTTTACAGGGGGCTGAAGCTTTCTTT. Encoded protein: CASSLLQGAEAFF.

The chain carries TRBV7-9 and TRBJ1-2; D call uncertain. The V end was cut by 1 base, the J end by 0 bases, with 6 bases between. Germline values: CDR1 SEHNR, CDR2 FQNEAQ (reference sequence). This CDR3 region has 14 residues. The CDR3 DNA sequence: TGTGCCAGCAGCTTAGAACAGACTAACTATGGCTACACCTTC. Translating it yields CASSLEQTNYGYTF. Full variable domain (missing parts from reference TRBV7-9 and TRBJ1-2): DTGVSQNPRHKITKRGQNVTFRCDPISEHNRLYWYRQTLGQGPEFLTYFQNEAQLEKSRLLSDRFSAERPKGSFSTLEIQRTEQGDSAMYLCASSLEQTNYGYTFGSGTRLTVV.

This sequence joins TRBV11-3 and TRBJ1-2, with D maybe TRBD1 (6 bases). The germline V and J ends were trimmed by 4 bases and 3 bases, with 15 bases remaining between them. The CDR3 extends over 15 amino acids. CDR1 is SGHNT and CDR2 is YENEEA in the germline V gene. The DNA for the CDR3 is TGTGCCAGCAGCTCAGGAACAGGGTACGACTATGGCTACACCTTC. This codes for CASSSGTGYDYGYTF. Full variable domain (rest looked up from reference TRBV11-3 and TRBJ1-2): EAGVVQSPRYKIIEKKQPVAFWCNPISGHNTLYWYLQNLGQGPELLIRYENEEAVDDSQLPKDRFSAERLKGVDSTLKIQPAELGDSAVYLCASSSGTGYDYGYTFGSGTRLTVV.

The chain has TRBV5-1 and TRBJ2-5; 8 nucleotides line up with TRBD2. This CDR3 is 15 amino acids long. V dropped 4 bases and J dropped 1; count of bases not matched to a gene: 6. Germline V gene sequence: CDR1 SGHRS, CDR2 YFSETQ. For the CDR3, the DNA is TGCGCCAGCAGCATAGGGACTAGTGCCCAAGAGACCCAGTACTTC. It yields the protein CASSIGTSAQETQYF.

The chain is built from TRBV6-2 or TRBV6-3 and TRBJ2-7; 8 bases are a match to TRBD1. Unmatched junction bases numbered 11, after V lost 4 bases and J lost 0 bases. Germline values: CDR1 MNHEY, CDR2 SVGEGT. The CDR3 runs 17 residues. CDR3 DNA sequence: TGTGCCAGCAGTTTGTCCCACAGGGGGACAAGCTCCTACGAGCAGTACTTC. It specifies CASSLSHRGTSSYEQYF.

The chain combines TRBV6-2 or TRBV6-3 with TRBJ1-4, with TRBD1 identical over 11 bases. Germline-derived CDR1 and CDR2 are MNHEY and SVGEGT. V trimming: 2 bases; J trimming: 16 bases; junction bases outside the gene matches: 6. This CDR3 has 13 amino acids. CDR3 protein: CASSYPGQGDPFF. CDR3 bases: TGTGCCAGCAGTTACCCGGGACAGGGGGATCCGTTTTTT.

The rearrangement uses TRBV6-5 and TRBJ2-5; no clear D gene. V was trimmed by 6 bases and J by 1 base, leaving 9 bases between them. CDR3 length: 13 residues. Per germline, CDR1 MNHEY and CDR2 SVGAGI. The CDR3 loop reads CASRQSIQETQYF. CDR3 DNA sequence: TGTGCCAGCAGACAGAGTATCCAAGAGACCCAGTACTTC.

The chain is built from TRBV29-1 and TRBJ1-2; no reliable D call. CDR1 is SQVTM and CDR2 is ANQGSEA in the germline V gene. V was cut by 8 bases and J by 7 bases, with 14 bases left in between. This CDR3 contains 11 residues. The CDR3 DNA reads TGCAGCATCACTTTCGAGTCTGGCTACACCTTC. Encoded protein: CSITFESGYTF.

This chain connects TRBV21-1 to TRBJ2-1; the table's D call, TRBD2, was not checked against the DNA. TRBV21-1 is a listed pseudogene. The CDR3 has 20 amino acids. CDR3 sequence reads: CASSKESAGGPKESYNEQFF. The CDR3 nucleotides read TGTGCCAGCAGCAAAGAGTCAGCGGGAGGGCCAAAAGAATCCTACAATGAGCAGTTCTTC.

This clone was observed once. V usage is TRBV10-3 and J usage is TRBJ1-1; no firm D call. The CDR3 contains 13 residues. From germline, CDR1 is ENHRY and CDR2 SYGVKD. The V end was cut by 2 bases, the J end by 1 base, with 5 bases between. The CDR3 nucleotides are TGTGCCATCAGTGAGGGCGGGAACACTGAAGCTTTCTTT. It specifies CAISEGGNTEAFF.

The chain links TRBV11-2 to TRBJ2-3; possible D gene TRBD2, 6 bases. Germline V gene sequence: CDR1 SGHAT, CDR2 FQNNGV. V lost 5 bases to trimming and J lost 5 bases, with 11 bases between them. The CDR3 is 13 residues long. CDR3 sequence (DNA): TGTGCCAGCAGCATTAGCGGTGGAGATACGCAGTATTTT. As protein: CASSISGGDTQYF.

This rearrangement joins TRBV5-5 to TRBJ1-2, with D maybe TRBD1 (5 bases). V was clipped by 2 bases and J by 4 bases, with 12 bases between them. Germline CDR1 is SGHKS and CDR2 is YYEKEE (reference sequence). This CDR3 spans 14 amino acids. DNA for the CDR3: TGTGCCAGCAGCTTAGTGGGGGGTTCCTATGGCTACACCTTC. This translates into CASSLVGGSYGYTF. Full variable domain (outside the CDR3, taken from reference TRBV5-5 and TRBJ1-2): DAGVTQSPTHLIKTRGQQVTLRCSPISGHKSVSWYQQVLGQGPQFIFQYYEKEERGRGNFPDRFSARQFPNYSSELNVNALLLGDSALYLCASSLVGGSYGYTFGSGTRLTVV.

This clone has only one observation. The gene calls are TRBV19 and TRBJ1-1; no clear D gene. In germline, CDR1 is LNHDA, CDR2 SQIVND (reference sequence). CDR3 length: 15 residues. V dropped 0 bases and J dropped 1 base, with 9 bases sitting between them. This chain's CDR3 is CASSIDEVPNTEAFF. The CDR3 region has the DNA TGTGCCAGTAGTATAGATGAGGTTCCGAACACTGAAGCTTTCTTT. Looking up the rest from reference TRBV19 and TRBJ1-1 gives the full variable domain: DGGITQSPKYLFRKEGQNVTLSCEQNLNHDAMYWYRQDPGQGLRLIYYSQIVNDFQKGDIAEGYSVSREKKESFPLTVTSAQKNPTAFYLCASSIDEVPNTEAFFGQGTRLTVV.

On this clone: The sample holds other DNA sequences that translate to the same CDR3. The chain uses TRBV18 and TRBJ2-7; TRBD1 aligns across 7 bases. V lost 0 bases to trimming and J lost 4 bases; unmatched junction nucleotides: 3. The CDR3 consists of 14 residues. Germline V gene sequence: CDR1 KGHSH, CDR2 LQKENI. This CDR3 is CASSPPGQSYEQYF. As DNA, the CDR3 is TGTGCCAGCTCACCACCGGGACAGAGTTACGAGCAGTACTTC.

The V call is TRBV6-5, the J call TRBJ1-2; the D gene is possibly TRBD1 (6 bases). Trimming shortened V by 0 bases and J by 4 bases, and 9 bases separated the two germline ends. Germline V gene lookup returns CDR1 MNHEY and CDR2 SVGAGI. This CDR3 spans 14 amino acids. CDR3 sequence reads: CASSYSTGFYGYTF. The CDR3 nucleotides read TGTGCCAGCAGTTACTCGACAGGTTTCTATGGCTACACCTTC.